At least ten counts were recorded for the clone carrying this T cell receptor beta chain. The antigen remains unidentified. Quantitative 5'-RACE was performed with molecular barcodes, and it yielded the TCR beta libraries. Each CDR3 protein gets one entry after TCRdb re-called the 5' RACE reads with MiXCR. Altogether 450,000 to 550,000 distinct CDR3 sequences are present, 5.3% being singletons, with the ten largest covering 3.5%. The data stem from a study of CD8 T cells in ankylosing spondylitis. The germline V gene has CDR1 KGHSH and CDR2 LQKENI. V lost 6 bases to trimming and J lost 7 bases, with 18 bases between them. The CDR3 is made up of 14 amino acids. Study-wide points: Existing reports had already noted some motif variants in reactive arthritis synovial fluid and blood. Clones that were linked to disease were CD8+ and were relatively rare in peripheral blood. Several highly homologous variants made up a TCR beta motif, and this motif appeared characteristic of ankylosing spondylitis blood. Reports say disease-linked clones showed up significantly more in matched ankylosing spondylitis synovial fluid.

Input material: blood, either unsorted or a sorted T cell fraction (not recorded which). The receptor's source is a male donor with ankylosing spondylitis. The rearrangement joins TRBV18 to TRBJ1-2; D may be TRBD1 (5 bases). This chain's CDR3 is CASSRPVQRGGYTF. For the CDR3, the DNA is TGTGCCAGCTCGCGCCCCGTTCAAAGGGGTGGCTACACCTTC.